The 19 T cell receptor beta chains listed next were all sequenced from one sample in a study of blood T cell repertoires in COVID-19. Sequenced by immunoSEQ multiplex PCR; TCRdb stores in-frame clones only, minus some. The table shows approximately 240,000 clones, with around nine tenths occurring only once. Source material: peripheral blood. Source of these receptors: a woman aged 40 to 50 who had recovered from COVID-19.

The J gene is TRBJ1-2, the V gene TRBV13; 10 nucleotides match TRBD1. V lost 5 bases to trimming and J lost 0 bases; unmatched junction nucleotides: 3. This CDR3 contains 15 residues. CDR1 PRHDT and CDR2 FYEKMQ come from the germline V gene (reference sequence). The CDR3 coding sequence is TGTGCCAGCAGCATGGGACAGGGGTCTAACTATGGCTACACCTTC. Amino acids: CASSMGQGSNYGYTF.

The chain employs TRBV20-1 and TRBJ2-7; a weak D match, TRBD2 (5 bases). V shed 3 bases and J shed 0 bases, with 9 bases lying between them. Germline loops: CDR1 DFQATT, CDR2 SNEGSKA (reference sequence). The CDR3 is 13 residues long. In DNA, the CDR3 is TGCAGTGCTAGTTCCGGGGACTCCTACGAGCAGTACTTC. It is translated as CSASSGDSYEQYF.

The chain joins TRBV6-5 to TRBJ1-4, with a tentative D call TRBD1 (5 bases). V was shortened by 8 bases and J by 0 bases, with 13 bases between the two germline ends. This CDR3 spans 15 amino acids. Germline V lookup: CDR1 MNHEY, CDR2 SVGAGI. Written as DNA, the CDR3 is TGTGCCAGCGGAAAAGAACAGGCAACTAATGAAAAACTGTTTTTT. Amino acid sequence: CASGKEQATNEKLFF.

The chain joins TRBV16 to TRBJ1-3; D ambiguous. This CDR3 contains 17 residues. CDR1 and CDR2 from the germline V gene are KGHSY and FQNENV. Deletions cut 3 bases from V and 0 bases from J, with 15 bases between. The CDR3, as DNA: TGTGCCAGCAGCCAGCCGCAAGCAGGCAACTCTGGAAACACCATATATTTT. Its protein product is CASSQPQAGNSGNTIYF. Using reference TRBV16 and TRBJ1-3 for the parts outside the CDR3, the full variable domain is GEEVAQTPKHLVRGEGQKAKLYCAPIKGHSYVFWYQQVLKNEFKFLISFQNENVFDETGMPKERFSAKCLPNSPCSLEIQATKLEDSAVYFCASSQPQAGNSGNTIYFGEGSWLTVV.

This clone has a count of ten or more. The CDR3 sequence is CASSSGHTYEQYF. In DNA form, the CDR3 reads TGTGCCAGCAGCTCGGGACATACCTACGAGCAGTACTTC. This chain joins TRBV7-9 and TRBJ2-7, with D maybe TRBD1 (6 bases). V dropped 4 bases and J dropped 2 bases, with 9 bases sitting between them. The germline V gene has CDR1 SEHNR and CDR2 FQNEAQ (reference sequence). The length of the CDR3 is 13 residues.

This clone was seen only once. The V call is TRBV11-2, the J call TRBJ1-3; D is ambiguous. CDR3 length: 16 amino acids. V dropped 2 bases and J dropped 0 bases, with 11 bases sitting between them. Germline assignment: CDR1 SGHAT and CDR2 FQNNGV. This CDR3 reads CASSLIAPGSGNTIYF. CDR3 sequence (DNA): TGTGCCAGCAGCTTAATAGCCCCGGGCTCTGGAAACACCATATATTTT.

The J gene is TRBJ2-1, the V gene TRBV5-1; 10 nucleotides align to TRBD2. CDR1 SGHRS and CDR2 YFSETQ come from the germline V gene. The CDR3 sequence is 15 residues long. With 0 bases clipped from V and 7 bases from J, the junction kept 4 bases outside the gene matches. In DNA form, the CDR3 reads TGCGCCAGCAGCTTGGTGCCTAGCGGGAGTAATGAGCAGTTCTTC. This gives the protein CASSLVPSGSNEQFF.

V is TRBV6-6 and J is TRBJ2-7; 10 bases match TRBD1. CDR1 is MNHNY, CDR2 SVGAGI, per germline (reference sequence). This CDR3 spans 13 amino acids. The V and J ends lost 5 bases and 6 bases, in that order; junction bases with no gene match: 4. The CDR3 sequence: CASSLGTGAEQYF. CDR3 nucleotides: TGTGCCAGCAGTCTAGGGACAGGGGCCGAGCAGTACTTC.

V and J are TRBV28 and TRBJ2-2, with 9 bases identical to TRBD2. The CDR3 is 16 residues long. Germline CDR1 MDHEN, CDR2 SYDVKM. Trimming removed 7 bases from V and 0 bases from J; junction bases left unmatched: 6. CDR3 protein: CASTRRLAANTGELFF. For the CDR3, the DNA is TGTGCCAGCACCCGCCGACTAGCGGCGAACACCGGGGAGCTGTTTTTT.

The sample holds one count of this clone. The chain links TRBV4-2 to TRBJ1-2; 8 bases are a match to TRBD1. J was trimmed by 5 bases and V by 0 bases; bases with no gene match: 5. Germline V gene sequence: CDR1 LGHNA, CDR2 YNFKEQ. CDR3 length: 15 amino acids. The CDR3 DNA reads as TGTGCCAGCAGCCAAGAGGCAGGGGGCGCGTATGGCTACACCTTC. It translates to CASSQEAGGAYGYTF.

The chain employs TRBV4-3 and TRBJ1-4; TRBD1 agrees at 10 bases. J lost 0 bases, V lost 2 bases, and 15 bases had no gene match. The germline gives CDR1 LGHNA, CDR2 YSLEER. The CDR3 loop spans 21 amino acids. CDR3 protein: CASSQKFSGQGNSATNEKLFF. The CDR3 nucleotides are TGCGCCAGCAGCCAAAAGTTTTCGGGACAGGGGAATAGTGCAACTAATGAAAAACTGTTTTTT.

In this sample, this clone turned up a few times. The rearrangement links TRBV5-8 to TRBJ2-7; D is possibly TRBD1 (5 bases). There are 13 residues in the CDR3. The ends were cut back, 7 bases at V and 3 bases at J, with 14 bases in the middle. Per the germline V gene, CDR1 is SGHTS and CDR2 is YDEGEE. CDR3 region: CASLLWQGYEQYF. CDR3 DNA sequence: TGTGCCAGCCTACTCTGGCAGGGCTACGAGCAGTACTTC.

This sequence joins TRBV4-2 and TRBJ2-3; tentative D call: TRBD2 (5 bases). The CDR3 sequence is 17 residues long. V lost 0 bases and J lost 0, with 13 bases in between. Germline V lookup: CDR1 LGHNA, CDR2 YNFKEQ. CDR3 nucleotides: TGTGCCAGCAGCCAAGATCTGAGCGGTTATAGCACAGATACGCAGTATTTT. Translated: CASSQDLSGYSTDTQYF.

This clone was detected once. The chain has TRBV6-5 and TRBJ2-1; a weak D match, TRBD2 (5 bases). This CDR3 has 14 amino acids. Germline V lookup: CDR1 MNHEY, CDR2 SVGAGI. The ends were cut back, 1 base at V and 6 bases at J, with 10 bases in the middle. CDR3 DNA sequence: TGTGCCAGCAGTTACTTGGACTCTACCAATGAGCAGTTCTTC. Its translation is CASSYLDSTNEQFF.

The chain recombines TRBV28 with TRBJ1-5; D remains unclear. Trimming took 2 bases from V and 0 from J, leaving 5 bases between them. The germline V gene has CDR1 MDHEN and CDR2 SYDVKM. This CDR3 contains 14 residues. The CDR3 bases are TGTGCCAGCAGTTTAATATCTAGCAATCAGCCCCAGCATTTT. Translation gives CASSLISSNQPQHF.

This clone is a singleton in its sample. As DNA, the CDR3 is TGTGCCAGCAGTTCGGGTCAGGGTAATCAGCCCCAGCATTTT. Translated, it gives CASSSGQGNQPQHF. The chain links TRBV7-2 to TRBJ1-5, with a possible D match to TRBD1 (5 bases). The CDR3 sequence is 14 residues long. Germline CDR1 and CDR2: SGHTA and FQGNSA. Trimming shortened V by 6 bases and J by 4 bases, and 13 bases separated the two germline ends.

V usage is TRBV27 and J usage is TRBJ1-2; TRBD1 aligns across 7 bases. Germline V lookup: CDR1 MNHEY, CDR2 SMNVEV (reference sequence). The CDR3 has 14 residues. The V segment lost 3 bases and the J segment 7 bases; nucleotides outside the gene matches: 8. CDR3 loop: CASSLARGRLGYTF. DNA for the CDR3: TGTGCCAGCAGTTTGGCGAGGGGGCGGCTTGGCTACACCTTC.

The rearrangement uses TRBV28 and TRBJ2-5; tentative D call: TRBD1 (7 bases). CDR1 is MDHEN, CDR2 SYDVKM, per germline. V lost 6 bases and J 7 bases, leaving 18 bases between the germline ends. The CDR3 runs to 14 residues. The CDR3 region is CASRATRGAGTQYF. DNA for the CDR3: TGTGCCAGCAGGGCTACCAGGGGGGCAGGGACCCAGTACTTC.

The chain joins TRBV6-5 to TRBJ2-7, with D possibly being TRBD2 (6 bases). With 6 bases removed from V and 3 bases from J, the gap between germline ends came to 12 bases. CDR3 length: 13 amino acids. The germline V gene encodes CDR1 MNHEY and CDR2 SVGAGI. This chain's CDR3 is CASRRGFLYEQYF. The CDR3 bases are TGTGCCAGCAGACGGGGGTTCCTCTACGAGCAGTACTTC.